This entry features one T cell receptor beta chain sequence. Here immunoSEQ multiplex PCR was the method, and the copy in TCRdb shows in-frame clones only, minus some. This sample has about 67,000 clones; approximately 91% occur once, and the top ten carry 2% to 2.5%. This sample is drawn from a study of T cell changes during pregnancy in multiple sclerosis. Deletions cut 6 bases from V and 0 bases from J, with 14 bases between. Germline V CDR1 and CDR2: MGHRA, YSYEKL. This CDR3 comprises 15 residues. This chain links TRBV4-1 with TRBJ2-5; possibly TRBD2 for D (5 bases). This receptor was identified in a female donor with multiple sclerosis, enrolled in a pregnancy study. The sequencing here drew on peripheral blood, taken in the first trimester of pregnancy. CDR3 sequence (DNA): TGCGCCAGCAGTCTTAACCCCGGGAACCAAGAGACCCAGTACTTC. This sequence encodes CASSLNPGNQETQYF.